This T cell receptor beta chain was documented in a study of CD8+ T cells in alopecia areata. Whole-study context: Transfer of skin from roughly 6-12-month-old C3H/HeJ graft donors with spontaneous alopecia was made to roughly 7-10-week-old female C3H/HeJ mice.

Cells pooled from cutaneous lymph nodes were sorted on CD4, CD8alpha, NKG2D, NKG2ACE and other markers. cDNA reverse transcribed from extracted RNA served as the sequencing template. Clones were sequenced by immunoSEQ multiplex PCR, and TCRdb holds only the in-frame ones, with some missing. The profile covers under 350,000 clones, none occurring a single time. This clone turned up a few times. All gene names here are mouse names. Sequencing ends 4 residues short of the CDR3 end; the germline J gene provides the rest. The germline V gene encodes CDR1 NNHNN and CDR2 SYGAGS (reference sequence). V lost 2 bases and J lost 4; bases outside the gene matches: 5. This CDR3 has 16 residues.

This chain connects TRBV13-2 to TRBJ2-2; 10 nucleotides agree with TRBD1. The sequence was collected from a C3H/HeJ mouse with alopecia areata. Mouse strain MHC haplotype: H2-k. Source material: CD4+ T cells sorted from a lymph node. CDR3 DNA (partial): TGTGCCAGCGGTGACCCGACAGGGGGCGGCACCGGG. Translating gives CASGDPTGGGTG. From start to end, the CDR3 is CASGDPTGGGTGQLYF.